Each of the 28 T cell receptor beta chains below was sequenced from the same sample in a study of T cell clonality in common variable immunodeficiency. Study results and limitations: Common variable immunodeficiency TCR beta sequences reportedly had fewer deletions and N-nucleotide insertions.

Measured with immunoSEQ multiplex PCR; TCRdb has only the in-frame clones, and not every one. The sample presents around 13,000 clones, none singletons. These TCRs are of unknown antigen specificity. The sequencing sample was made of peripheral blood mononuclear cells. The origin of the receptors is a human donor with common variable immunodeficiency.

Regarding this clone: The read terminates 3 residues ahead of where the CDR3 ends, so the germline J gene completes it. The chain links TRBV19 to TRBJ2-7; maybe TRBD1 (5 bases). This CDR3 has 15 amino acids. Looked up from germline, CDR1 is LNHDA and CDR2 is SQIVND (reference sequence). Trimming pared 2 bases from V and 3 bases from J, leaving 14 bases between. The sequenced CDR3 bases are TGTGCCAGTAGTATAACTCTGGCAGGGTACTACGAG. Amino acid sequence: CASSITLAGYYE. In full, the CDR3 is CASSITLAGYYEQYF.

In the case of this clone: From the germline J gene comes the end of the CDR3, since the read stops 3 residues before it. This rearrangement joins TRBV7-9 to TRBJ2-1; weak D call: TRBD2 (7 bases). Germline V gene sequence: CDR1 SEHNR, CDR2 FQNEAQ (reference sequence). The V end lost 6 bases, the J end lost 7 bases, and 16 bases lay between the germline ends. The CDR3 extends over 14 amino acids. The CDR3: CASRRGGAKNEQFF. The DNA read from the CDR3 is TGTGCCAGCAGGAGGGGGGGGGCAAAAAATGAG.

There are a few counts of this clone. With the read ending 3 residues before the CDR3 end, the germline J gene is used to fill in that end. The gene calls are TRBV19 and TRBJ2-7; 9 nucleotides line up with TRBD1. Trimming cost V 3 bases and J 6 bases; bases outside gene matches: 12. Germline loops: CDR1 LNHDA, CDR2 SQIVND (reference sequence). CDR3 length equals 16 residues. The CDR3 DNA, read in part, is TGTGCCAGTAGTATGGGACTACCGGACAGGGGTTCCGAG. Protein sequence: CASSMGLPDRGSE. The full CDR3 sequence reads CASSMGLPDRGSEQYF.

A few counts support this clone. The read ends 3 residues shy of where the CDR3 ends; the end is completed using the germline J gene. The chain uses TRBV7-8 and TRBJ2-7; maybe TRBD2 (6 bases). V lost 4 bases and J lost 3, with 19 bases in between. The CDR3 sequence is 16 residues long. CDR1 is SGHVS, CDR2 FQNEAQ, per germline. CDR3 DNA, as far as it was read: TGTGCCAGCAGCTCCCAAGGGACTGGGGGATTCTACGAG. Its protein is CASSSQGTGGFYE. The full CDR3 protein reads CASSSQGTGGFYEQYF.

To note about this clone: With the read ending 3 residues before the CDR3 end, the germline J gene is used to fill in that end. This same CDR3 is encoded by further DNA sequences in the sample. The gene calls are TRBV18 and TRBJ1-1, with 7 bases identical to TRBD1. The CDR3 totals 14 residues. Germline assignment: CDR1 KGHSH and CDR2 LQKENI. Germline trimming cut 1 base from V and 5 bases from J; bases unmatched to any gene: 4. CDR3 DNA, as far as it was read: TGTGCCAGCTCACCACAGGGGGCGGGAACTGAA. It encodes CASSPQGAGTE. From start to end, the CDR3 is CASSPQGAGTEAFF.

This clone was observed a handful of times. An end of the junction does not agree with germline; a read error may underlie this. Read sequence stops 3 residues before the CDR3 end, and the germline J gene provides the missing end. The chain uses TRBV7-7 and TRBJ2-5; D is possibly TRBD2 (6 bases). CDR3 length: 14 amino acids. Germline CDR1 SSHAT, CDR2 FNYEAQ (reference sequence). CDR3 DNA, as far as it was read: TGTGCTAGCAGCTTCCCGGGGGTCCAAGAGACC. Its translation is CASSFPGVQET. The full CDR3 is CASSFPGVQETQYF.

There are a few counts of this clone. The read halts 3 residues ahead of the CDR3 end, with the missing end drawn from the germline J gene. The chain joins TRBV19 to TRBJ2-2, with D possibly being TRBD2 (6 bases). Trimming removed 1 base from V and 5 bases from J, with 8 bases in between. In germline, CDR1 is LNHDA, CDR2 SQIVND (reference sequence). CDR3 size: 14 residues. The part of the CDR3 DNA that was read is TGTGCCAGTAGTATAGTGGCGGGGACCGGGGAG. Encoded protein: CASSIVAGTGE. The whole CDR3 sequence is CASSIVAGTGELFF.

With respect to this clone: The read terminates 3 residues before the CDR3 end, so the remaining end is supplied by the germline J gene. This chain uses TRBV2 with TRBJ2-7, with D possibly matching TRBD2 (5 bases). CDR1 and CDR2 from the germline V gene are SNHLY and FYNNEI. The CDR3 loop spans 12 amino acids. V was pared by 6 bases and J by 2 bases, with 8 bases between. CDR3 amino acids: CASSAGAYEQYF. The covered CDR3 bases are TGTGCCAGCAGCGCCGGGGCCTACGAG.

Turning to this clone: The read comes to an end 3 residues before the CDR3 does, leaving the germline J gene to fill in the end. The chain uses TRBV7-2 and TRBJ2-5; the match to TRBD2 covers 7 bases. CDR1 SGHTA and CDR2 FQGNSA come from the germline V gene. This CDR3 is built from 15 residues. J gave up 5 bases and V 5 bases, and 11 bases lay outside the gene matches. Partial CDR3 DNA: TGTGCCAGCAGCCGACGGGGTGGGGGGGTGGAGACC. This codes for CASSRRGGGVET. The full CDR3 is CASSRRGGGVETQYF.

The sample holds a few counts of this clone. Coverage ceases 3 residues before the CDR3 finishes, and the germline J gene fills in the end. The chain is built from TRBV7-2 and TRBJ1-1; the D gene is possibly TRBD1 (5 bases). In germline, CDR1 is SGHTA, CDR2 FQGNSA. Trimming left V 1 base short and J 4 bases short, with 10 bases between. The CDR3 runs to 14 residues. The CDR3 loop reads CASSLGWGGTEAFF. The sequenced CDR3 bases are TGTGCCAGCAGCTTAGGATGGGGGGGCACTGAA.

As regards this clone: The read ends 3 residues early relative to the CDR3; the germline J gene fills the gap. The rearrangement joins TRBV6-2 or TRBV6-3 to TRBJ1-4, with D possibly being TRBD1 (5 bases). From germline, CDR1 is MNHEY and CDR2 SVGEGT. This CDR3 is built from 15 residues. Trimming shortened V by 5 bases and J by 0 bases, and 10 bases separated the two germline ends. The chain's CDR3 is CASSRDSATNEKLFF. The CDR3 DNA, read in part, is TGTGCCAGCAGTCGAGACAGTGCAACTAATGAAAAA.

This clone was picked up a small number of times. The read is 3 residues too short to cover the CDR3 end, so that end is filled in from the germline J gene. V is TRBV19 and J is TRBJ2-1; 7 bases match TRBD2. The CDR3 sequence is 13 residues long. Per the germline V gene, CDR1 is LNHDA and CDR2 is SQIVND (reference sequence). Germline trimming cut 6 bases from V and 3 bases from J; bases unmatched to any gene: 2. The DNA read from the CDR3 is TGTGCCAGTAGCTCTAGCGGCTACAATGAG. It specifies CASSSSGYNE. The CDR3 in full is CASSSSGYNEQFF.

By frequency in the sample, this clone is medium-sized. The read ends 3 residues early relative to the CDR3; the germline J gene fills the gap. The chain couples TRBV18 to TRBJ2-7; 8 bases are a match to TRBD2. The junction had 6 bases not matched to a gene; V was cut back by 0 bases and J by 2 bases. CDR1 is KGHSH, CDR2 LQKENI, per germline. This CDR3 is built from 16 residues. The CDR3 bases that were read are TGTGCCAGCTCACCACCGTTAGCGGGGAGCCCCTACGAG. Its translation: CASSPPLAGSPYE. The CDR3 reads in full as CASSPPLAGSPYEQYF.

CDR3 sequence reads: CASSLRRGRSGELFF. Incomplete CDR3 DNA: TGTGCCAGCAGCTTACGCCGCGGGAGGAGCGGGGAG. V and J are TRBV7-2 and TRBJ2-2; 8 bases match TRBD2. With the read ending 3 residues before the CDR3 end, the germline J gene is used to fill in that end. From germline, CDR1 is SGHTA and CDR2 FQGNSA. This CDR3 has 15 residues. V was pared by 2 bases and J by 7 bases, with 6 bases of the junction left unmatched.

CDR3 DNA (partial): TGTGCCAGCAGCTCCGGGACAAAAAACGAG. It encodes CASSSGTKNE. The full CDR3 is CASSSGTKNEQYF. The gene calls are TRBV7-9 and TRBJ2-7; D may be TRBD1 (6 bases). The read ends 3 residues before the CDR3 terminus; that terminus is restored from the germline J gene. V lost 4 bases to trimming and J lost 5 bases, with 12 bases between them. The CDR3 totals 13 residues. CDR1 and CDR2 (germline): SEHNR, FQNEAQ (reference sequence).

Only a few counts were recorded for this clone. The read terminates 3 residues ahead of where the CDR3 ends, so the germline J gene completes it. This chain connects TRBV7-8 to TRBJ2-3; D is possibly TRBD2 (7 bases). CDR3 length: 16 residues. V lost 8 bases, J lost 1 base, and 19 bases lay in between. The germline V gene has CDR1 SGHVS and CDR2 FQNEAQ. The CDR3 here is CASALLAGARTDTQYF. The sequenced part of the CDR3 DNA is TGTGCCAGCGCCCTCTTGGCGGGGGCCCGCACAGATACG.

This clone qualifies as medium-sized. The read stops 3 residues short of the end of the CDR3; the missing end is completed from the germline J gene. V gene TRBV7-3 combines with J gene TRBJ2-6, with D unclear. Germline CDR1 and CDR2: SGHTA and FQGTGA. V was trimmed by 4 bases and J by 4 bases, leaving 11 bases between them. The CDR3 contains 15 residues. CDR3 loop: CASSSLGLGANVLTF. The DNA read from the CDR3 is TGTGCCAGCAGCTCCCTCGGGTTAGGGGCCAACGTC.

As to this clone: The read terminates 3 residues ahead of where the CDR3 ends, so the germline J gene completes it. The chain combines TRBV19 with TRBJ2-1; D perhaps matches TRBD2 (7 bases). The germline V gene encodes CDR1 LNHDA and CDR2 SQIVND (reference sequence). The CDR3 has 15 amino acids. Trimming shortened V by 5 bases and J by 7 bases, and 18 bases separated the two germline ends. The sequenced CDR3 bases are TGTGCCAGTAGTTCCCATGGCGGGGGCCCAAATGAG. It specifies CASSSHGGGPNE. The whole CDR3 protein reads CASSSHGGGPNEQFF.

A note on this clone: Read coverage stops 3 residues before the CDR3 terminus; the germline J gene supplies the remainder. The chain couples TRBV19 to TRBJ1-3, with D possibly being TRBD1 (5 bases). The CDR3 extends over 14 amino acids. V was pared by 2 bases and J by 2 bases, with 7 bases between. Germline-derived CDR1 and CDR2 are LNHDA and SQIVND (reference sequence). This CDR3 reads CASSIRGAGNTIYF. The sequenced part of the CDR3 DNA is TGTGCCAGTAGTATAAGGGGCGCTGGAAACACC.

Relative to its sample, this clone is medium-sized. The read ends 3 residues shy of where the CDR3 ends; the end is completed using the germline J gene. The chain is built from TRBV20-1 and TRBJ1-2; TRBD1 aligns across 10 bases. Per the germline V gene, CDR1 is DFQATT and CDR2 is SNEGSKA (reference sequence). The J segment lost 7 bases and the V segment lost 4 bases, leaving 12 bases of the junction unmatched. The CDR3 totals 15 residues. This chain's CDR3 is CSAMLPRDRGGGYTF. The CDR3 bases that were read are TGCAGTGCTATGCTCCCTCGGGACAGGGGTGGTGGC.

Only a few counts were recorded for this clone. The CDR3 is cut off 3 residues early in the read; its end comes from the germline J gene. This chain joins TRBV7-9 and TRBJ1-1; D might be TRBD1 (5 bases). Germline CDR1 SEHNR, CDR2 FQNEAQ (reference sequence). The CDR3 has 14 amino acids. The CDR3 bases that were read are TGTGCCAGCAGCTTATTACCGGGACTCCAGGAA. Translation gives CASSLLPGLQE. The whole CDR3 reads CASSLLPGLQEAFF. Complete variable domain (other parts from reference TRBV7-9 and TRBJ1-1): DTGVSQNPRHKITKRGQNVTFRCDPISEHNRLYWYRQTLGQGPEFLTYFQNEAQLEKSRLLSDRFSAERPKGSFSTLEIQRTEQGDSAMYLCASSLLPGLQEAFFGQGTRLTVV.

A note on this clone: At one of its ends the junction is not consistent with the germline gene, which may arise from a read error. The read stops 3 residues short of the end of the CDR3; the missing end is completed from the germline J gene. V and J are TRBV7-7 and TRBJ2-1, with 12 bases lining up with TRBD2. Germline V gene lookup returns CDR1 SSHAT and CDR2 FNYEAQ (reference sequence). The CDR3 spans 15 residues. The CDR3 sequence: CASSLGLAGNNEQFF. Partial CDR3 DNA: TGTGCTAGCAGCTTAGGACTAGCGGGGAACAATGAG. Full variable domain (missing parts from reference TRBV7-7 and TRBJ2-1): GAGVSQSPRYKVTKRGQDVTLRCDPISSHATLYWYQQALGQGPEFLTYFNYEAQPDKSGLPSDRFSAERPEGSISTLTIQRTEQRDSAMYRCASSLGLAGNNEQFFGPGTRLTVL.

Of note for this clone: At one end, the junction sequence differs from germline, possibly due to a read error. The sequence runs out 3 residues before the end of the CDR3; the remainder is reconstructed from the germline J gene. This chain joins TRBV13 and TRBJ2-6; D remains unclear. CDR1 PRHDT and CDR2 FYEKMQ come from the germline V gene (reference sequence). This CDR3 comprises 13 residues. CDR3 in amino acids: CASSLGMANVLTF. The CDR3 bases that were read are TGTGCCAGCAGCCTAGGTATGGCCAACGTC. The complete variable domain, with remaining parts taken from reference TRBV13 and TRBJ2-6, reads AAGVIQSPRHLIKEKRETATLKCYPIPRHDTVYWYQQGPGQDPQFLISFYEKMQSDKGSIPDRFSAQQFSDYHSELNMSSLELGDSALYFCASSLGMANVLTFGAGSRLTVL.

Notes on this clone: The read terminates 3 residues ahead of where the CDR3 ends, so the germline J gene completes it. J is TRBJ2-5 and V is TRBV7-9, with 10 bases matching TRBD2. The CDR3 sequence is 14 residues long. Germline-derived CDR1 and CDR2 are SEHNR and FQNEAQ (reference sequence). With V trimmed by 6 bases and J by 5 bases, 6 bases remained unmatched. The CDR3 sequence: CASSLSGGAETQYF. CDR3 DNA (partial): TGTGCCAGCAGTCTAAGCGGGGGGGCGGAGACC.

This clone was counted ten times or more. The DNA ends 3 residues before the CDR3 does, and the rest of the CDR3 is filled in from the germline J gene. V usage is TRBV5-1 and J usage is TRBJ1-1, with D possibly TRBD1 on 6 matching bases. This CDR3 spans 13 amino acids. Germline CDR1 SGHRS, CDR2 YFSETQ. Trimming removed 4 bases at V and 1 base at J, with 8 bases between. The sequenced part of the CDR3 DNA is TGCGCCAGCAGCCAGGACAGGAACACTGAA. Amino acid sequence: CASSQDRNTE. The whole CDR3 is CASSQDRNTEAFF.

On this clone itself: With the read ending 3 residues before the CDR3 end, the germline J gene is used to fill in that end. This sequence joins TRBV2 and TRBJ2-5; D remains unclear. Germline V gene sequence: CDR1 SNHLY, CDR2 FYNNEI. Trimming shortened V by 8 bases and J by 1 base, and 11 bases separated the two germline ends. The CDR3 contains 13 residues. CDR3 in amino acids: CASVGQGQETQYF. The CDR3 bases that were read are TGTGCCAGCGTAGGGCAAGGCCAAGAGACC.

This clone was seen more than once but under ten times. The read ends 3 residues early relative to the CDR3; the germline J gene fills the gap. The J gene is TRBJ1-2, the V gene TRBV7-9, with 7 positions matching TRBD1. This CDR3 contains 14 residues. Looked up from germline, CDR1 is SEHNR and CDR2 is FQNEAQ (reference sequence). The V segment lost 10 bases and the J segment 3 bases; nucleotides outside the gene matches: 11. The CDR3 loop is CATQLGQGDYGYTF. CDR3 bases read: TGTGCCACCCAGCTGGGGCAGGGGGACTATGGC.

CDR3 region: CASSLYAGGTYNEQFF. The CDR3 DNA, read in part, is TGTGCCAGCTCACTCTACGCGGGGGGGACGTACAATGAG. This rearrangement joins TRBV18 to TRBJ2-1; TRBD2 matches 9 bases. The read ends 3 residues early relative to the CDR3; the germline J gene fills the gap. In germline, CDR1 is KGHSH, CDR2 LQKENI. The CDR3 loop spans 16 amino acids. V trimming: 4 bases; J trimming: 4 bases; junction bases outside the gene matches: 8.